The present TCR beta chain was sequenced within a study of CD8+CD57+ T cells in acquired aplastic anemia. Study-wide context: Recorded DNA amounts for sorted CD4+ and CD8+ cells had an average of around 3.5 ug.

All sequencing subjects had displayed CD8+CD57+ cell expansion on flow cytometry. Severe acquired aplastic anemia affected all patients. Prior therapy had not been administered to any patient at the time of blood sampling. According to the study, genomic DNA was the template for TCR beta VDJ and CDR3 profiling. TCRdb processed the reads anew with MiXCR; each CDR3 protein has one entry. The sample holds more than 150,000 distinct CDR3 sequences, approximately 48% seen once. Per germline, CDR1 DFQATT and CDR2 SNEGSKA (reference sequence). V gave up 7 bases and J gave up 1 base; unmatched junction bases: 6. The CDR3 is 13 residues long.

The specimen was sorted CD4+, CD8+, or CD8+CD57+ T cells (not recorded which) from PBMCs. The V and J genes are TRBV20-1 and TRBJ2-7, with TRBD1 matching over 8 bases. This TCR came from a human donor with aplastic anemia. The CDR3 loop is CSVGQGASYEQYF. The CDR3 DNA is TGCAGTGTGGGGCAGGGGGCATCCTACGAGCAGTACTTC.